The 25 T cell receptor beta chains given below trace back to one sample, sequenced in a study of blood T cell repertoires in COVID-19. Assay used: immunoSEQ multiplex PCR; TCRdb lists only in-frame clones, some missing. The sample records roughly 110,000 clones, approximately 88% being singletons. The sample taken for sequencing was peripheral blood. These receptor sequences come from a human donor in a cohort sampled during active COVID-19.

This chain links TRBV25-1 with TRBJ1-4, with D possibly matching TRBD1 (6 bases). The germline V gene encodes CDR1 MGHDK and CDR2 SYGVNS. This CDR3 comprises 16 residues. The V end was cut by 7 bases, the J end by 0 bases, with 15 bases between. This CDR3 is CASKPPGTTTNEKLFF. The CDR3 DNA sequence: TGTGCCAGCAAACCCCCCGGGACAACAACTAATGAAAAACTGTTTTTT.

The rearrangement links TRBV9 to TRBJ1-5; 9 bases align to TRBD1. The CDR3 is 14 amino acids. Germline assignment: CDR1 SGDLS and CDR2 YYNGEE. Unmatched junction bases numbered 5, after V lost 3 bases and J lost 7 bases. Here the CDR3 DNA reads TGTGCCAGCAGCGCCGGACAGGGGAACCAGCCCCAGCATTTT. It encodes CASSAGQGNQPQHF.

This clone was seen once. The V gene is TRBV2, the J gene TRBJ1-2, with D tentatively TRBD1 (6 bases). This CDR3 is built from 14 residues. CDR1 is SNHLY, CDR2 FYNNEI, per germline. V was shortened by 0 bases and J by 8 bases, with 13 bases between the two germline ends. In DNA, the CDR3 is TGTGCCAGCAGTGAAGCGGCGGGGGCGCAAGGCTACACCTTC. Residues: CASSEAAGAQGYTF.

The V and J genes are TRBV5-6 and TRBJ2-1; 10 bases line up with TRBD2. Germline lookup yields CDR1 SGHDT and CDR2 YYEEEE. The CDR3 runs 16 residues. The V gene end was trimmed by 0 bases and the J gene end by 5 bases; junction bases not matched to a gene: 5. CDR3 nucleotides: TGTGCCAGCAGCTTGGAGCGACTAGCGGGCCACAATGAGCAGTTCTTC. Translation gives CASSLERLAGHNEQFF.

The chain joins TRBV6-2 or TRBV6-3 to TRBJ2-7, with 9 nucleotides matching TRBD1. V lost 1 base to trimming and J lost 7 bases; unmatched junction nucleotides: 14. The CDR3 extends over 17 amino acids. CDR1 is MNHEY, CDR2 SVGEGT, per germline. In DNA, the CDR3 is TGTGCCAGCAGTTACTGGAGCTCCGGGACAGGGACGAGGGAGCAGTACTTC. It encodes CASSYWSSGTGTREQYF.

The V gene is TRBV7-8, the J gene TRBJ1-1; D is possibly TRBD1 (5 bases). Between the trimmed V and J ends, which lost 1 base and 6 bases, there was a span of 18 bases. Germline values: CDR1 SGHVS, CDR2 FQNEAQ. The CDR3 has 16 amino acids. This CDR3 reads CASSLEGRVSVPEAFF. In DNA form, the CDR3 reads TGTGCCAGCAGCTTAGAGGGCAGGGTGAGTGTCCCTGAAGCTTTCTTT.

This chain joins TRBV5-4 and TRBJ2-1, with 11 bases lining up with TRBD2. V lost 0 bases, J lost 7 bases, and 12 bases stayed unmatched. This CDR3 region has 18 residues. Germline V gives CDR1 SGHNT, CDR2 YYREEE (reference sequence). The CDR3 is CASSLESPLAGAGNEQFF. The CDR3, as DNA: TGTGCCAGCAGCTTGGAATCCCCACTAGCGGGAGCTGGTAATGAGCAGTTCTTC.

This clone has a single count. DNA for the CDR3: TGTGCCAGCAGCTTACCGGGACAGGGGGCGCCTAATTCACCCCTCCACTTT. It translates to CASSLPGQGAPNSPLHF. The rearrangement links TRBV7-2 to TRBJ1-6, with 12 bases identical to TRBD1. There are 17 residues in the CDR3. V was clipped by 2 bases and J by 6 bases; unmatched bases: 5. Germline CDR1 and CDR2: SGHTA and FQGNSA.

The chain links TRBV7-9 to TRBJ2-3; D unresolved. Germline CDR1 SEHNR, CDR2 FQNEAQ (reference sequence). The length of the CDR3 is 12 residues. V dropped 7 bases and J dropped 6 bases, with 11 bases sitting between them. CDR3 nucleotide sequence: TGTGCCAGCACCAACCGGGTGGATACGCAGTATTTT. Translating it yields CASTNRVDTQYF.

This chain connects TRBV15 to TRBJ2-1, with 13 bases that match TRBD2. Germline trimming cut 5 bases from V and 0 bases from J; bases unmatched to any gene: 10. The CDR3 runs 19 residues. Germline CDR1 reads LNHNV; CDR2 reads YYDKDF (reference sequence). The CDR3 loop reads CATSSRGLAGKSSYNEQFF. For the CDR3, the DNA is TGTGCCACCAGCTCTCGGGGACTAGCGGGGAAGAGCTCCTACAATGAGCAGTTCTTC.

The V and J genes are TRBV28 and TRBJ1-2; 8 bases are shared with TRBD1. CDR3 length equals 16 residues. V was pared by 5 bases and J by 2 bases, with 10 bases of the junction left unmatched. CDR1 and CDR2 from the germline V gene are MDHEN and SYDVKM. The CDR3 DNA reads TGTGCCAGCAGTCCAACCCCATGGACAGGGAACTATGGCTACACCTTC. Protein: CASSPTPWTGNYGYTF.

CDR3: CASSEMGGTEKLFF. The CDR3 DNA is TGTGCCAGCAGTGAAATGGGGGGTACTGAAAAACTGTTTTTT. This rearrangement joins TRBV2 to TRBJ1-4; a possible D gene is TRBD1 (5 bases). The CDR3 contains 14 residues. Germline loops: CDR1 SNHLY, CDR2 FYNNEI. Trimming left V 2 bases short and J 7 bases short, with 11 bases between. The whole variable domain, filled in from reference TRBV2 and TRBJ1-4, reads EPEVTQTPSHQVTQMGQEVILRCVPISNHLYFYWYRQILGQKVEFLVSFYNNEISEKSEIFDDQFSVERPDGSNFTLKIRSTKLEDSAMYFCASSEMGGTEKLFFGSGTQLSVL.

The genes are TRBV5-1 and TRBJ1-4, with 9 bases matching TRBD1. The CDR3 runs to 14 residues. CDR1 is SGHRS, CDR2 YFSETQ, per germline. Trimming cost V 0 bases and J 8 bases; bases outside gene matches: 2. CDR3 region: CASSLDRGREKLFF. DNA of the CDR3: TGCGCCAGCAGCTTGGACAGGGGGCGGGAAAAACTGTTTTTT.

This chain connects TRBV6-2 or TRBV6-3 to TRBJ2-1, with 12 bases fitting TRBD2. The CDR3 is 19 amino acids. The germline gives CDR1 MNHEY, CDR2 SVGEGT. The trim removed 2 bases at V and 4 bases at J, leaving 12 bases unmatched. The CDR3 DNA sequence: TGTGCCAGCAGTTACGGGACTCTAGCGGGAGGGCCATCGTACAATGAGCAGTTCTTC. It is translated as CASSYGTLAGGPSYNEQFF.

The rearrangement joins TRBV11-1 to TRBJ2-3; the D gene is possibly TRBD1 (7 bases). Trimming took off 5 bases at V and 7 bases at J, with 13 bases between the two ends. Germline V gene data show CDR1 as SGHAT and CDR2 as FQDESV (reference sequence). The CDR3 has 13 amino acids. The CDR3 spells CASSQGEANTQYF. DNA of the CDR3: TGTGCCAGCAGCCAGGGGGAGGCCAATACGCAGTATTTT. Supplemented by reference TRBV11-1 and TRBJ2-3, the full variable domain reads EAEVAQSPRYKITEKSQAVAFWCDPISGHATLYWYRQILGQGPELLVQFQDESVVDDSQLPKDRFSAERLKGVDSTLKIQPAELGDSAMYLCASSQGEANTQYFGPGTRLTVL.

The chain has TRBV7-9 and TRBJ2-3, with D hard to call. CDR3 length: 15 residues. Germline V CDR1 and CDR2: SEHNR, FQNEAQ (reference sequence). Trimming took off 0 bases at V and 6 bases at J, with 13 bases between the two ends. CDR3 nucleotides: TGTGCCAGCAGCTTAGCGGCCCCCTTTCAGGATACGCAGTATTTT. It is translated as CASSLAAPFQDTQYF.

The table lists this clone with a few counts. This rearrangement joins TRBV29-1 to TRBJ2-7, with no clear D. V dropped 4 bases and J dropped 0 bases, with 10 bases sitting between them. The CDR3 has 13 residues. Germline V lookup: CDR1 SQVTM, CDR2 ANQGSEA. The CDR3 sequence is CSVGMGSSYEQYF. The DNA for the CDR3 is TGCAGCGTTGGAATGGGCAGCTCCTACGAGCAGTACTTC.

The V and J genes are TRBV20-1 and TRBJ1-1, with D perhaps TRBD1 (6 bases). The CDR3 sequence is 11 residues long. Trimming shortened V by 5 bases and J by 4 bases, and 8 bases separated the two germline ends. Germline V gene data show CDR1 as DFQATT and CDR2 as SNEGSKA (reference sequence). CDR3 DNA: TGCAGTGCTTGGACAGCCACTGAAGCTTTCTTT. It encodes CSAWTATEAFF.

V gene TRBV28 combines with J gene TRBJ2-7; TRBD1 aligns across 11 bases. Germline trimming cut 8 bases from V and 6 bases from J; bases unmatched to any gene: 3. Per germline, CDR1 MDHEN and CDR2 SYDVKM. There are 12 residues in the CDR3. This CDR3 reads CASGQGAGEQYF. The CDR3 coding sequence is TGTGCCAGCGGACAGGGGGCAGGCGAGCAGTACTTC.

CDR3 sequence: CASFSRNTEAFF. The DNA for the CDR3 is TGTGCCAGCTTTTCCAGGAACACTGAAGCTTTCTTT. The chain uses TRBV18 and TRBJ1-1; D remains unclear. Germline V gene sequence: CDR1 KGHSH, CDR2 LQKENI. This CDR3 is 12 amino acids long. Trimming stripped 7 bases from V and 1 base from J, with 7 bases between.

V is TRBV9 and J is TRBJ2-2; D is perhaps TRBD1 (6 bases). Trimming took off 2 bases at V and 2 bases at J, with 10 bases between the two ends. Germline-derived CDR1 and CDR2 are SGDLS and YYNGEE. This CDR3 contains 15 residues. CDR3 coding DNA: TGTGCCAGCAGCGTCGGGACACTTAACACCGGGGAGCTGTTTTTT. Amino acids: CASSVGTLNTGELFF. The whole variable domain, remainder taken from reference TRBV9 and TRBJ2-2, is DSGVTQTPKHLITATGQRVTLRCSPRSGDLSVYWYQQSLDQGLQFLIQYYNGEERAKGNILERFSAQQFPDLHSELNLSSLELGDSALYFCASSVGTLNTGELFFGEGSRLTVL.

The chain joins TRBV5-1 to TRBJ1-1; 9 nucleotides align to TRBD1. CDR3 size: 15 residues. V shed 3 bases and J 2 bases; nucleotides not matched to a gene: 5. CDR1 and CDR2 (germline): SGHRS, YFSETQ. The CDR3 loop reads CASSYRGRENTEAFF. DNA of the CDR3: TGCGCCAGCAGCTACAGGGGGCGGGAAAACACTGAAGCTTTCTTT.

A single count supports this clone. CDR3 loop: CASSPMSGQSTDTQYF. In DNA, the CDR3 is TGTGCCAGCAGTCCGATGTCGGGACAAAGCACAGATACGCAGTATTTT. The rearrangement links TRBV6-2 or TRBV6-3 to TRBJ2-3, with a possible D match to TRBD1 (6 bases). The V and J ends lost 5 bases and 0 bases respectively, with 15 bases between them. CDR3 length: 16 residues. The germline gives CDR1 MNHEY, CDR2 SVGEGT.

This clone was counted once. This rearrangement joins TRBV27 to TRBJ2-7, with D unresolved. This CDR3 is 15 amino acids long. V was pared by 3 bases and J by 1 base, with 13 bases between. In germline, CDR1 is MNHEY, CDR2 SMNVEV (reference sequence). The CDR3 spells CASSFSYLTSYEQYF. The CDR3 DNA sequence: TGTGCCAGCAGTTTTTCCTACCTTACTTCCTACGAGCAGTACTTC.

This clone was seen just once. V usage is TRBV5-5 and J usage is TRBJ2-4; a weak D match, TRBD1 (5 bases). Trimming shortened V by 3 bases and J by 5 bases, and 18 bases separated the two germline ends. The germline V gene has CDR1 SGHKS and CDR2 YYEKEE (reference sequence). The CDR3 consists of 16 residues. The CDR3 region has the DNA TGTGCCAGCAGCTCGAGTAAGGTCCTCAGGGAAAACATTCAGTACTTC. Translating it yields CASSSSKVLRENIQYF.